The 6 T cell receptor beta chains given below trace back to one sample, sequenced in a study of T-cell memory formation after mild COVID-19. TCRdb independently ran MiXCR on the 5' RACE reads; one entry per CDR3 protein. Among 450,000 or so distinct CDR3 sequences listed, roughly 23% were seen once. Material for sequencing was PBMCs or a T cell subset sorted from them (not recorded which). These receptors were collected from an adult woman who had mild COVID-19 (a few samples of this study predate the infection). Cell type and time point are not known.

This chain uses TRBV5-6 with TRBJ2-2; no clear D. The germline CDR1 and CDR2 sequences are SGHDT and YYEEEE. The V end was cut by 3 bases, the J end by 3 bases, with 9 bases between. CDR3 size: 14 residues. The CDR3 DNA is TGTGCCAGCAGCTCGTTGGAGCACACCGGGGAGCTGTTTTTT. Translating gives CASSSLEHTGELFF.

The V call is TRBV20-1, the J call TRBJ2-7, with TRBD2 matching over 12 bases. The V and J ends lost 0 bases and 1 base, in that order; junction bases with no gene match: 4. This CDR3 comprises 16 residues. The germline gives CDR1 DFQATT, CDR2 SNEGSKA (reference sequence). The CDR3 DNA reads TGCAGTGCTAGAGATCCAGGACTAGCGGGGTCCTACGAGCAGTACTTC. Translated, it gives CSARDPGLAGSYEQYF.

The genes are TRBV5-1 and TRBJ2-3, with 10 bases identical to TRBD2. CDR3 size: 17 residues. Per germline, CDR1 SGHRS and CDR2 YFSETQ. The trim removed 0 bases at V and 2 bases at J, leaving 6 bases unmatched. The CDR3 nucleotides are TGCGCCAGCAGCTTGGCGCTAGCGGGGGCCAACACAGATACGCAGTATTTT. As protein: CASSLALAGANTDTQYF.

V and J are TRBV3-1 and TRBJ1-5; D is ambiguous. The CDR3 covers 14 residues. Germline V lookup: CDR1 LGHDT, CDR2 YNNKEL (reference sequence). V lost 1 base and J 1 base, leaving 5 bases between the germline ends. This chain's CDR3 is CASSQGRSNQPQHF. The CDR3 coding sequence is TGTGCCAGCAGCCAAGGGAGGAGCAATCAGCCCCAGCATTTT.

This clonotype turned up a few times. The rearrangement links TRBV7-9 to TRBJ2-7, with a tentative D call TRBD1 (6 bases). Trimming took off 2 bases at V and 5 bases at J, with 16 bases between the two ends. Germline loops: CDR1 SEHNR, CDR2 FQNEAQ (reference sequence). CDR3 size: 15 residues. In nucleotides, the CDR3 is TGTGCCAGCAGCTTACAACAGGGTTATCTGGACGAGCAGTACTTC. Its translation: CASSLQQGYLDEQYF. Drawing the rest from reference TRBV7-9 and TRBJ2-7, the complete variable domain is DTGVSQNPRHKITKRGQNVTFRCDPISEHNRLYWYRQTLGQGPEFLTYFQNEAQLEKSRLLSDRFSAERPKGSFSTLEIQRTEQGDSAMYLCASSLQQGYLDEQYFGPGTRLTVT.

This clonotype was detected only a few times. The chain couples TRBV10-2 to TRBJ2-6; 9 positions agree with TRBD1. Trimming at V came to 4 bases and at J to 0 bases, leaving 4 bases not matched to a gene. Germline V CDR1 and CDR2: WSHSY, SAAADI. The CDR3 totals 17 residues. CDR3 loop: CASSVTGGTSGANVLTF. CDR3 DNA: TGCGCCAGCAGTGTGACAGGGGGGACCTCTGGGGCCAACGTCCTGACTTTC.